This is a list of T cell receptor beta chains from one sample in a study of T-cell reconstitution after alpha-beta-depleted transplantation in children. TCRdb fed the PCR reads into MiXCR, producing one record per CDR3 protein. The sample has approximately 1,000,000 distinct CDR3 sequences; 25% to 35% are singletons. The material was PBMCs, mostly from graft donor cells, obtained 360 days after TCRalphabeta/CD19-depleted stem cell transplant. The receptors derive from a boy younger than two who had a stem cell transplant for SCID, so the T cells may come from the graft donor. The CDR3 runs from the conserved cysteine through the conserved F or W. The order of the fields is D gene, J gene, clone size, V gene, CDR3 protein, CDR3 DNA. The D gene is left open where the match is weak. Size values are once, few and many counts, or a class for expanded clones, and some rows have none.

D: NA; J: TRBJ2-3; size: NA; V: TRBV12-3/TRBV12-4; CDR3: CASSVGLLAPNTQYF; DNA: TGTGCCAGCAGCGTCGGGCTCCTGGCACCTAATACGCAGTATTTT
D: NA; J: TRBJ2-2; size: few; V: TRBV10-3; CDR3: CAISESLAINTGELFF; DNA: TGTGCCATCAGTGAGTCTCTAGCCATAAACACCGGGGAGCTGTTTTTT
D: TRBD1; J: TRBJ1-2; size: NA; V: TRBV29-1; CDR3: CSVTGTGNFRGGYTF; DNA: TGCAGCGTGACCGGGACAGGGAACTTTAGAGGGGGCTACACCTTC
D: NA; J: TRBJ2-1; size: many; V: TRBV5-1; CDR3: CASSLRDGHNEQFF; DNA: TGCGCCAGCAGCTTACGGGACGGCCACAATGAGCAGTTCTTC
D: NA; J: TRBJ2-2; size: NA; V: TRBV4-1; CDR3: CASRAPNTGELFF; DNA: TGCGCCAGCAGGGCCCCGAACACCGGGGAGCTGTTTTTT
D: TRBD2; J: TRBJ2-3; size: NA; V: TRBV28; CDR3: CASSLWRLAGADTQYF; DNA: TGTGCCAGCAGTTTATGGAGACTAGCGGGGGCAGATACGCAGTATTTT
D: NA; J: TRBJ2-4; size: few; V: TRBV30; CDR3: CAWRGQRVENIQYF; DNA: TGTGCCTGGAGGGGGCAAAGGGTTGAAAACATTCAGTACTTC
D: NA; J: TRBJ2-2; size: NA; V: TRBV3-1; CDR3: CASSQFGRGTGELFF; DNA: TGTGCCAGCAGCCAATTCGGAAGGGGCACCGGGGAGCTGTTTTTT
D: NA; J: TRBJ1-2; size: NA; V: TRBV10-3; CDR3: CAINEYNIYGYTF; DNA: TGTGCCATCAACGAATACAACATCTATGGCTACACCTTC
D: NA; J: TRBJ1-1; size: many; V: TRBV13; CDR3: CASGRELNTEAFF; DNA: TGTGCCAGCGGACGGGAGTTGAACACTGAAGCTTTCTTT
D: TRBD1; J: TRBJ2-3; size: NA; V: TRBV7-6; CDR3: CASSSGQGPPNTQYF; DNA: TGTGCCAGCAGCTCAGGACAGGGGCCCCCAAATACGCAGTATTTT